Listed below are T cell receptor beta chains from one sample, sequenced in a study of T cells in Graves' hyperthyroidism and ophthalmopathy. One entry per CDR3 protein, called by TCRdb with MiXCR from the multiplex PCR reads. This table holds 270,000 or so distinct CDR3 sequences, about 25% found once. Sequenced: blood. The receptors originated from a middle-aged man with Graves' hyperthyroidism that later progressed to Graves' ophthalmopathy. The CDR3 runs from the conserved cysteine through the conserved F or W. Fields, in order: clone size, D gene, J gene, V gene, CDR3 protein, CDR3 DNA. A D gene is named only where the DNA matches it firmly. Expanded clones are given a class, and other clones once, few, many or no size at all.

size: many; D: .; J: TRBJ1-1; V: TRBV5-1; CDR3: CASSWGGRGQGISNTEAFF; DNA: TGCGCCAGCAGCTGGGGGGGCAGAGGGCAGGGGATCTCTAACACTGAAGCTTTCTTT
size: .; D: TRBD2; J: TRBJ2-5; V: TRBV6-2/TRBV6-3; CDR3: CASSYSLAGGRETQYF; DNA: TGTGCCAGCAGTTACTCACTAGCGGGAGGGCGAGAGACCCAGTACTTC
size: many; D: .; J: TRBJ1-5; V: TRBV2; CDR3: CASSGQPLNQPQHF; DNA: TGTGCCAGCAGTGGACAGCCGCTCAATCAGCCCCAGCATTTT
size: many; D: .; J: TRBJ2-5; V: TRBV13; CDR3: CASSLRVSGETQYF; DNA: TGTGCCAGCAGCTTAAGGGTTTCGGGAGAGACCCAGTACTTC
size: .; D: .; J: TRBJ1-3; V: TRBV12-3/TRBV12-4; CDR3: CASTRAGNTIYF; DNA: TGTGCCAGCACCAGAGCTGGAAACACCATATATTTT
size: many; D: .; J: TRBJ1-1; V: TRBV28; CDR3: CASSPSRRVNTEAFF; DNA: TGTGCCAGCAGTCCAAGTCGGAGGGTGAACACTGAAGCTTTCTTT
size: .; D: .; J: TRBJ1-1; V: TRBV30; CDR3: CAWSGTGTEAFF; DNA: TGTGCCTGGAGTGGGACGGGGACTGAAGCTTTCTTT
size: .; D: TRBD1; J: TRBJ1-2; V: TRBV2; CDR3: CASKGQARQYGYTF; DNA: TGTGCCAGCAAAGGACAGGCCAGGCAATATGGCTACACCTTC
size: .; D: TRBD1; J: TRBJ1-2; V: TRBV27; CDR3: CASSLTGTYYGYTF; DNA: TGTGCCAGCAGTCTGACAGGGACCTACTATGGCTACACCTTC
size: many; D: .; J: TRBJ1-2; V: TRBV6-1; CDR3: CASSGVRASNYGYTF; DNA: TGTGCCAGCAGTGGGGTCAGGGCGTCTAACTATGGCTACACCTTC
size: few; D: .; J: TRBJ2-7; V: TRBV6-2/TRBV6-3; CDR3: CASKGSGSYEQYF; DNA: TGTGCCAGCAAGGGCTCCGGGAGCTACGAGCAGTACTTC
size: many; D: .; J: TRBJ2-2; V: TRBV11-2; CDR3: CASSLRASRTKYTGELFF; DNA: TGTGCCAGCAGCTTAAGGGCCAGCCGGACCAAATACACCGGGGAGCTGTTTTTT
size: many; D: .; J: TRBJ2-7; V: TRBV30; CDR3: CAWSVREPNYEQYF; DNA: TGTGCCTGGAGTGTCCGGGAGCCTAACTACGAGCAGTACTTC
size: many; D: TRBD1; J: TRBJ2-2; V: TRBV12-3/TRBV12-4; CDR3: CASSPQGGTGELFF; DNA: TGTGCCAGCAGCCCACAGGGGGGTACCGGGGAGCTGTTTTTT
size: many; D: .; J: TRBJ2-7; V: TRBV6-5; CDR3: CASSYLRDYYEQYF; DNA: TGTGCCAGCAGTTATTTGAGGGATTACTACGAGCAGTACTTC
size: few; D: .; J: TRBJ1-2; V: TRBV20-1; CDR3: CSARDRYGTSLGYGYTF; DNA: TGCAGTGCTAGAGATAGATATGGGACATCACTGGGCTATGGCTACACCTTC
size: many; D: .; J: TRBJ1-5; V: TRBV6-2/TRBV6-3; CDR3: CASSTTRNQPQHF; DNA: TGTGCCAGCAGTACGACCCGAAATCAGCCCCAGCATTTT
size: .; D: .; J: TRBJ2-4; V: TRBV20-1; CDR3: CSVIGTGLAKNIQYF; DNA: TGCAGTGTGATAGGTACAGGACTAGCCAAAAACATTCAGTACTTC